Sequencing of this T cell receptor (beta chain) was carried out in a study of control samples from healthy donors and cancer patients. Germline CDR1 and CDR2: SQVTM and ANQGSEA. Trimming cost V 4 bases and J 2 bases, with 12 bases left between them. The CDR3 consists of 13 residues. Generated by immunoSEQ multiplex PCR, the TCRdb table keeps only in-frame clones and is missing some. The data show roughly 80,000 clones, about nine tenths seen once. The sample was blood. The sequence came from a man aged 50 to 59 in good health. This rearrangement joins TRBV29-1 to TRBJ2-7, with a tentative D call TRBD2 (5 bases). Here the CDR3 reads CSVVARRTYEQYF. As DNA, the CDR3 is TGCAGCGTTGTGGCCAGGAGGACCTACGAGCAGTACTTC.